This T cell receptor (beta chain) is from a study of neurological immune-mediated disorders. Overall study: About 90% of the roughly 35 multiple sclerosis patients had relapsing-remitting disease; 3 had secondary progressive.

This clonotype was observed at least ten times. Its antigen is not identified. A single record per CDR3 protein comes from TCRdb applying MiXCR to the 5' RACE reads. This table holds 55,000 to 60,000 distinct CDR3 sequences, around 3.6% found once. V lost 3 bases and J 1 base, leaving 12 bases between the germline ends. In germline, CDR1 is DFQATT, CDR2 SNEGSKA (reference sequence). This CDR3 has 14 residues. Whole-study results and caveats: It was HTLV-1-associated myelopathy that showed the most TCR clonal expansion, while multiple sclerosis showed the least, falling below healthy controls.

Unsorted libraries were generated from 2 million PBMCs. These cells had been stored in RNAlater at -80 C. This TCR was recovered from a woman aged 30 to 39 with multiple sclerosis. Material: PBMCs. The J gene is TRBJ1-1, the V gene TRBV20-1; possible D gene TRBD1, 6 bases. The DNA of the CDR3 is TGCAGTGCTAGTGGGGGCTCAAGGAACACTGAAGCTTTCTTT. Encoded protein: CSASGGSRNTEAFF.